These T cell receptor beta chains were read from a single sample in a study of T cell responses to AZD1222 COVID-19 vaccine. The protocol was immunoSEQ multiplex PCR, while the TCRdb copy is restricted to in-frame clones and leaves out a portion. The table records 100,000 to 150,000 clones, around 90% of them present only once. The sequenced sample was peripheral blood, obtained on day 0 of MenACWY control vaccination. These receptors originate from an adult in good health. Both conserved end residues are part of each CDR3. A D gene is named only where the DNA matches it firmly.

TRBV6-4	TRBD1	CASSDSGTGGSNEQFF
TRBV12-3/TRBV12-4	NA	CASSLGDTIYF
TRBV7-9	NA	CASSLGNEDEQYF
TRBV24-1	NA	CATLGGREETQYF
TRBV6-5	TRBD1	CASSYDRGGVPQHF
TRBV7-2	TRBD2	CASSLRGYNEQFF
TRBV2	NA	CASSEEHEKLFF
TRBV5-5	NA	CASSLTAYEQYF
TRBV6-5	NA	CASSYGSGSPYEQYF
TRBV7-2	NA	CASSLVGQGGNQPQHF
TRBV30	TRBD1	CAWSGGTGQGQPQHF
TRBV6-5	NA	CASSLLAGSYNEQFF
TRBV6-5	TRBD1	CASSFGTGTNTEAFF
TRBV6-6	NA	CASRMERGTEAFF
TRBV7-8	NA	CASSLGGGDSNQPQHF
TRBV7-9	TRBD2	CASSLVSGSAGELFF
TRBV18	NA	CASSQDRNYGYTF
TRBV2	TRBD2	CASSGLAGRHEQYF
TRBV2	NA	CASSDWGVSTDTQYF
TRBV9	NA	CASSPGTTNTEAFF
TRBV5-4	NA	CASSLRGSGSLEAFF
TRBV7-2	TRBD1	CASSEDRDSYNEQFF
TRBV28	TRBD1	CASSLQTGVTEAFF
TRBV25-1	NA	CASSVTLETQYF
TRBV28	TRBD2	CASSLRTSGDTGELFF
TRBV7-8	TRBD1	CASFWDRGRKVNTEAFF
TRBV5-8	NA	CASSLVAGEVLLDEKLFF
TRBV10-2	TRBD1	CASSETHTTGDHGYTF
TRBV13	TRBD2	CASSLGLDASGGVNTGELFF
TRBV24-1	NA	CATSDPDPYNEQFF
TRBV10-3	TRBD2	CAISAETSGGPYNEQFF